This T cell receptor beta chain was sequenced in a study of blood T cell repertoires in COVID-19. Trimming removed 5 bases from V and 4 bases from J, with 23 bases in between. The germline V gene encodes CDR1 SEHNR and CDR2 FQNEAQ (reference sequence). The length of the CDR3 is 17 residues. Profiling relied on immunoSEQ multiplex PCR, and the TCRdb table lists in-frame clones only, not all of them. The table shows more than 50,000 clones, with around 86% occurring only once. J is TRBJ1-2 and V is TRBV7-9; D perhaps matches TRBD1 (5 bases). This sequence was found in a human donor in a cohort sampled during active COVID-19. Sequencing was done on a sample of peripheral blood. The CDR3 region has the DNA TGTGCCAGCAGCCCTGGGGTCTACTTGACGGGGGGCTATGGCTACACCTTC. It specifies CASSPGVYLTGGYGYTF.